This entry lists 3 T cell receptor beta chains sequenced from one sample in a study of CD8+ T cells in alopecia areata. Treatment defined: oral pan-JAK inhibitor, 5-10 mg twice daily. RNA was isolated and reverse transcribed to cDNA, the sequencing template. Libraries were prepared by immunoSEQ multiplex PCR; TCRdb keeps only in-frame clonotypes and omits some of them. Here the sample spans under 350,000 clones, 58% being singletons. This specimen was CD4+ T cells sorted from blood, taken at week 24, from a patient treated with tofacitinib. The receptors were sampled from a human donor with alopecia areata.

J is TRBJ2-3 and V is TRBV11-2; 13 positions agree with TRBD2. The CDR3 consists of 19 residues. V was pared by 4 bases and J by 0 bases, with 10 bases of the junction left unmatched. From germline, CDR1 is SGHAT and CDR2 FQNNGV. This CDR3 reads CASSSYSGLAGASTDTQYF. In nucleotides, the CDR3 is TGTGCCAGCAGCTCCTACTCTGGACTAGCGGGGGCCAGCACAGATACGCAGTATTTT. The whole variable domain, filled in from reference TRBV11-2 and TRBJ2-3, reads EAGVAQSPRYKIIEKRQSVAFWCNPISGHATLYWYQQILGQGPKLLIQFQNNGVVDDSQLPKDRFSAERLKGVDSTLKIQPAKLEDSAVYLCASSSYSGLAGASTDTQYFGPGTRLTVL.

The rearrangement uses TRBV5-6 and TRBJ1-2; D unresolved. CDR1 and CDR2 (germline): SGHDT, YYEEEE. The CDR3 sequence is 14 residues long. The ends were cut back, 9 bases at V and 4 bases at J, with 19 bases in the middle. The CDR3 DNA reads as TGTGCCACTTATACGTCGGGTTTGAGCTATGGCTACACCTTC. Translated, it gives CATYTSGLSYGYTF. Together with reference TRBV5-6 and TRBJ1-2, the CDR3 gives the full variable domain: DAGVTQSPTHLIKTRGQQVTLRCSPKSGHDTVSWYQQALGQGPQFIFQYYEEEERQRGNFPDRFSGHQFPNYSSELNVNALLLGDSALYLCATYTSGLSYGYTFGSGTRLTVV.

The rearrangement joins TRBV29-1 to TRBJ1-1; 7 bases align to TRBD1. Germline CDR1 reads SQVTM; CDR2 reads ANQGSEA. The ends lost 3 bases at V and 3 bases at J; junction bases unmatched: 4. The CDR3 contains 13 residues. The CDR3 DNA sequence: TGCAGCGTTGAGGGAACAGGGGACACTGAAGCTTTCTTT. The encoded protein is CSVEGTGDTEAFF.